This passage covers 31 T cell receptor beta chains from one sample sequenced in a study of blood T cell repertoires in COVID-19. Sequencing used immunoSEQ multiplex PCR; TCRdb keeps in-frame clones, though not all of them. Among roughly 160,000 clones listed, approximately 80% were seen once. The sequenced sample was PBMCs or T cells enriched from blood (not recorded which). These receptors were collected from a man in his fifties or sixties who had recovered from COVID-19.

V gene TRBV4-1 combines with J gene TRBJ2-7, with D possibly matching TRBD2 (6 bases). Trimming took 0 bases from V and 2 from J, leaving 11 bases between them. Germline CDR1 MGHRA, CDR2 YSYEKL. The CDR3 covers 15 residues. In DNA, the CDR3 is TGCGCCAGCAGCCAAGAAACAGGCGGGACCTACGAGCAGTACTTC. Protein product: CASSQETGGTYEQYF.

The chain employs TRBV7-3 and TRBJ2-1, with TRBD2 identical over 13 bases. CDR1 SGHTA and CDR2 FQGTGA come from the germline V gene. The CDR3 extends over 16 amino acids. V was clipped by 11 bases and J by 9 bases; unmatched bases: 16. The CDR3 region has the DNA TGTGCCGGCGAGGCCGGGACTAGCGGGACCAGGGGTGAGCAGTTCTTC. Translated: CAGEAGTSGTRGEQFF.

The chain combines TRBV7-3 with TRBJ2-1; TRBD1 might be the D (6 bases). Trimming stripped 5 bases from V and 4 bases from J, with 15 bases between. Germline CDR1 reads SGHTA; CDR2 reads FQGTGA. The CDR3 spans 15 residues. CDR3 region: CASSPDRDTYNEQFF. The CDR3 nucleotides are TGTGCCAGCAGCCCTGACCGGGACACGTACAATGAGCAGTTCTTC.

This sequence joins TRBV29-1 and TRBJ1-1; the D gene is possibly TRBD1 (6 bases). The germline gives CDR1 SQVTM, CDR2 ANQGSEA. There are 13 residues in the CDR3. V was trimmed by 7 bases and J by 0 bases, leaving 12 bases between them. CDR3 bases: TGCAGCGCCCTGACAGGTATGAACACTGAAGCTTTCTTT. This translates into CSALTGMNTEAFF.

The chain has TRBV5-4 and TRBJ2-3, with 8 bases that match TRBD1. The CDR3 extends over 14 amino acids. Unmatched junction bases numbered 4, after V lost 4 bases and J lost 3 bases. The germline gives CDR1 SGHNT, CDR2 YYREEE (reference sequence). CDR3 region: CASSTGQVTDTQYF. CDR3 DNA: TGTGCCAGCAGCACGGGACAGGTAACAGATACGCAGTATTTT. Based on the CDR3 plus reference TRBV5-4 and TRBJ2-3, the full variable domain is ETGVTQSPTHLIKTRGQQVTLRCSSQSGHNTVSWYQQALGQGPQFIFQYYREEENGRGNFPPRFSGLQFPNYSSELNVNALELDDSALYLCASSTGQVTDTQYFGPGTRLTVL.

This clone occurred once. The CDR3 spells CASSRLTSGLNTGELFF. The CDR3 region has the DNA TGTGCCAGCAGCCGTCTGACTAGCGGCCTTAACACCGGGGAGCTGTTTTTT. The rearrangement uses TRBV6-2 or TRBV6-3 and TRBJ2-2; 9 bases fit TRBD2. The germline CDR1 and CDR2 sequences are MNHEY and SVGEGT. The CDR3 covers 17 residues. V shed 6 bases and J 2 bases; nucleotides not matched to a gene: 10.

The gene calls are TRBV4-2 and TRBJ1-1; D uncertain. V dropped 0 bases and J dropped 2 bases, with 22 bases sitting between them. CDR3 size: 19 residues. The germline CDR1 and CDR2 sequences are LGHNA and YNFKEQ. In DNA, the CDR3 is TGTGCCAGCAGCCAAGATAGGTTCCAGACTCTGGCGATAAACACTGAAGCTTTCTTT. Its protein product is CASSQDRFQTLAINTEAFF.

The chain couples TRBV7-2 to TRBJ2-3, with 9 bases matching TRBD2. This CDR3 is 17 amino acids long. CDR1 and CDR2 from the germline V gene are SGHTA and FQGNSA. The V gene end was trimmed by 3 bases and the J gene end by 1 base; junction bases not matched to a gene: 8. The CDR3 is CASSLTAGGPGTDTQYF. For the CDR3, the DNA is TGTGCCAGCAGCTTGACAGCGGGGGGTCCTGGCACAGATACGCAGTATTTT.

The chain employs TRBV6-5 and TRBJ2-5, with TRBD2 identical over 7 bases. The V segment lost 4 bases and the J segment 5 bases; nucleotides outside the gene matches: 13. CDR3 length equals 16 residues. Per germline, CDR1 MNHEY and CDR2 SVGAGI. The CDR3 spells CASSSGLAEVGETQYF. In nucleotides, the CDR3 is TGTGCCAGCAGTTCGGGGCTAGCGGAGGTGGGGGAGACCCAGTACTTC.

A word on this clone: The junction shows a germline mismatch at one end, possibly a read error. This chain uses TRBV4-2 with TRBJ2-6; D not certain. The CDR3 is 17 amino acids. Germline values: CDR1 LGHNA, CDR2 YNFKEQ. The CDR3 nucleotides read TGTGCCAGCAGCGAAGACGTCCTAGGAACTGGGGCCAACGTCCTGACTTTC. It yields the protein CASSEDVLGTGANVLTF.

Regarding this clone: The sample has other DNA sequences that encode this CDR3 too. The chain recombines TRBV28 with TRBJ1-2, with 7 bases that match TRBD1. V lost 4 bases to trimming and J lost 8 bases; unmatched junction nucleotides: 7. The length of the CDR3 is 13 residues. Germline V lookup: CDR1 MDHEN, CDR2 SYDVKM. The DNA of the CDR3 is TGTGCCAGCAGTTCAACAGGGGTGAGGGGCTACACCTTC. Amino acids: CASSSTGVRGYTF.

About this clone itself: Sequence at one end of the junction differs from germline and may be a read error. The chain couples TRBV6-1 to TRBJ2-3, with 12 bases lining up with TRBD2. Germline CDR1 is MNHNS and CDR2 is SASEGT. The CDR3 is 14 residues long. The CDR3, as DNA: TGTGCCAGCAGTGACACTGCACTAGCGGGGGGCTCGGATTTT. This encodes CASSDTALAGGSDF.

A remark on this clone: The same CDR3 also results from other DNA sequences found in this sample. This chain's CDR3 is CASSLDSSNYGYTF. Here the CDR3 DNA reads TGCGCCAGCAGCTTGGATAGTTCCAACTATGGCTACACCTTC. The chain employs TRBV5-1 and TRBJ1-2; D is uncertain. V lost 0 bases and J 2 bases, leaving 8 bases between the germline ends. CDR3 length equals 14 residues. Germline V gene lookup returns CDR1 SGHRS and CDR2 YFSETQ.

V and J are TRBV7-3 and TRBJ2-5, with D tentatively TRBD2 (5 bases). Trimming shortened V by 5 bases and J by 4 bases, and 11 bases separated the two germline ends. This CDR3 is built from 13 residues. Germline CDR1 reads SGHTA; CDR2 reads FQGTGA. For the CDR3, the DNA is TGTGCCAGCAGCCGTGCAGCGGTAGAGACCCAGTACTTC. Protein: CASSRAAVETQYF.

This chain connects TRBV9 to TRBJ2-2, with a tentative D call TRBD1 (6 bases). The V gene's germline CDR1 is SGDLS and CDR2 YYNGEE. The CDR3 length is 17 residues. Trimming cost V 0 bases and J 2 bases, with 14 bases left between them. The CDR3 DNA is TGTGCCAGCAGCGTAGCTACCAGGACAGATAACACCGGGGAGCTGTTTTTT. As protein: CASSVATRTDNTGELFF.

The chain carries TRBV19 and TRBJ1-1, with 7 bases identical to TRBD1. Looked up from germline, CDR1 is LNHDA and CDR2 is SQIVND (reference sequence). CDR3 length: 14 amino acids. The junction had 10 bases not matched to a gene; V was cut back by 7 bases and J by 5 bases. The CDR3 nucleotides read TGTGCCAGTAAGGGACAGACAGGGTTTACTGAAGCTTTCTTT. It yields the protein CASKGQTGFTEAFF.

The CDR3 DNA is TGTGCCAGCAGTTACTCGGGGCCACAGTATGGCTACACCTTC. It is translated as CASSYSGPQYGYTF. This chain connects TRBV6-5 to TRBJ1-2; the D gene is possibly TRBD1 (5 bases). Between the trimmed V and J ends, which lost 0 bases and 5 bases, there was a span of 10 bases. This CDR3 is 14 amino acids long. Germline V gives CDR1 MNHEY, CDR2 SVGAGI.

V is TRBV5-6 and J is TRBJ1-2; 8 bases align to TRBD1. This CDR3 region has 14 residues. Germline assignment: CDR1 SGHDT and CDR2 YYEEEE. Trimming cost V 5 bases and J 4 bases; bases outside gene matches: 7. The CDR3: CASRGTGGAYGYTF. In nucleotides, the CDR3 is TGTGCCAGCAGGGGAACAGGGGGAGCCTATGGCTACACCTTC.

V is TRBV20-1 and J is TRBJ2-1; 10 bases fit TRBD2. The CDR3 extends over 15 amino acids. CDR1 is DFQATT, CDR2 SNEGSKA, per germline (reference sequence). Trimming at V came to 3 bases and at J to 1 base, leaving 3 bases not matched to a gene. CDR3 in DNA: TGCAGTGCTAGTATACTAGCGGGGTCCTACAATGAGCAGTTCTTC. Amino acids: CSASILAGSYNEQFF.

This chain links TRBV18 with TRBJ2-7; D is unclear. Trimming pared 5 bases from V and 6 bases from J, leaving 8 bases between. CDR1 and CDR2 (germline): KGHSH, LQKENI. CDR3 size: 11 residues. This CDR3 reads CASSSLLEQYF. CDR3 coding DNA: TGTGCCAGCTCATCACTCCTCGAGCAGTACTTC.

The genes are TRBV20-1 and TRBJ2-1; D may be TRBD2 (6 bases). This CDR3 is 13 amino acids long. The V gene's germline CDR1 is DFQATT and CDR2 SNEGSKA (reference sequence). Trimming removed 3 bases from V and 5 bases from J, with 11 bases in between. The CDR3 loop is CSASMRGNNEQFF. Written as DNA, the CDR3 is TGCAGTGCTAGTATGCGCGGGAACAATGAGCAGTTCTTC.

This clone was recorded once. The genes are TRBV11-1 and TRBJ1-1; D remains ambiguous. The CDR3 has 13 amino acids. The V end was cut by 5 bases, the J end by 4 bases, with 11 bases between. Germline V gene data show CDR1 as SGHAT and CDR2 as FQDESV (reference sequence). The CDR3 DNA reads TGTGCCAGCAGCAGCCACAGCATCACTGAAGCTTTCTTT. It specifies CASSSHSITEAFF.

J is TRBJ2-1 and V is TRBV28; TRBD2 matches at 8 bases. J was trimmed by 3 bases and V by 6 bases; bases with no gene match: 7. Germline V lookup: CDR1 MDHEN, CDR2 SYDVKM. The CDR3 is made up of 15 amino acids. The CDR3 region is CASSLGTRSYNEQFF. CDR3 coding DNA: TGTGCCAGCAGCCTTGGGACTAGAAGCTACAATGAGCAGTTCTTC.

The chain joins TRBV3-1 (or the pseudogene TRBV3-2) to TRBJ2-7, with 11 bases fitting TRBD2. Germline V lookup: CDR1 LGHDT, CDR2 YNNKEL (reference sequence). J gave up 3 bases and V 6 bases, and 4 bases lay outside the gene matches. CDR3 length: 14 amino acids. CDR3 in amino acids: CASSRLAGLYEQYF. The CDR3 DNA follows: TGTGCCAGCAGTCGACTAGCGGGACTCTACGAGCAGTACTTC.

The chain has TRBV19 and TRBJ1-4; D is unresolved. CDR3 length equals 14 residues. V was clipped by 5 bases and J by 5 bases, with 12 bases between them. Germline V CDR1 and CDR2: LNHDA, SQIVND (reference sequence). The CDR3 sequence is CASSSGRGNEKLFF. The DNA for the CDR3 is TGTGCCAGTAGTTCTGGACGGGGAAATGAAAAACTGTTTTTT.

The genes are TRBV28 and TRBJ1-5; D might be TRBD1 (6 bases). Germline-derived CDR1 and CDR2 are MDHEN and SYDVKM. The CDR3 sequence is 15 residues long. V was clipped by 3 bases and J by 6 bases, with 15 bases between them. The CDR3: CASSLGGGGAQPQHF. CDR3 DNA sequence: TGTGCCAGCAGTTTGGGGGGAGGGGGAGCTCAGCCCCAGCATTTT.

The rearrangement links TRBV9 to TRBJ2-5; 8 bases match TRBD2. The J segment lost 1 base and the V segment lost 0 bases, leaving 2 bases of the junction unmatched. Germline V gene data show CDR1 as SGDLS and CDR2 as YYNGEE. CDR3 size: 15 residues. This CDR3 reads CASSVAGGTQETQYF. The CDR3, as DNA: TGTGCCAGCAGCGTAGCGGGGGGGACCCAAGAGACCCAGTACTTC.

The chain employs TRBV5-5 and TRBJ1-3; TRBD1 aligns across 9 bases. This CDR3 region has 17 residues. In germline, CDR1 is SGHKS, CDR2 YYEKEE (reference sequence). With V trimmed by 2 bases and J by 1 base, 7 bases remained unmatched. The CDR3 loop reads CASSFWGQGHSGNTIYF. The DNA of the CDR3 is TGTGCCAGCAGCTTTTGGGGACAGGGACATTCTGGAAACACCATATATTTT.

This chain uses TRBV7-8 with TRBJ1-1; the D gene is possibly TRBD1 (6 bases). Between the trimmed V and J ends, which lost 6 bases and 3 bases, there was a span of 11 bases. From germline, CDR1 is SGHVS and CDR2 FQNEAQ. The CDR3 has 13 residues. This chain's CDR3 is CASRTKGDTEAFF. The CDR3 DNA follows: TGTGCCAGCAGAACGAAGGGGGACACTGAAGCTTTCTTT.

This clone was counted a single time. The gene calls are TRBV25-1 and TRBJ1-4; D not resolved. CDR3 length: 15 amino acids. V lost 4 bases to trimming and J lost 0 bases, with 9 bases between them. CDR1 and CDR2 (germline): MGHDK, SYGVNS. CDR3 DNA sequence: TGTGCCAGCAGTGGAGGGTTGGCAACTAATGAAAAACTGTTTTTT. Encoded protein: CASSGGLATNEKLFF. The variable domain in full, with the rest retrieved from reference TRBV25-1 and TRBJ1-4, is EADIYQTPRYLVIGTGKKITLECSQTMGHDKMYWYQQDPGMELHLIHYSYGVNSTEKGDLSSESTVSRIRTEHFPLTLESARPSHTSQYLCASSGGLATNEKLFFGSGTQLSVL.

The V call is TRBV25-1, the J call TRBJ1-2; 7 bases are shared with TRBD1. Germline V gene sequence: CDR1 MGHDK, CDR2 SYGVNS. The CDR3 extends over 14 amino acids. V shed 4 bases and J 2 bases; nucleotides not matched to a gene: 4. CDR3 in amino acids: CASSGTGLNYGYTF. The CDR3 DNA is TGTGCCAGCAGTGGGACAGGATTGAACTATGGCTACACCTTC.